These 9 T cell receptor beta chains originate from one sample sequenced in a study of tumor-infiltrating lymphocytes in primary liver carcinoma. Scientists recovered RNA and DNA together from roughly 20-30 mg of unsorted bulk tissue. Total RNA amounting to 500 ng was the source from which TCR beta cDNA was made with a constant-region primer. ARM-PCR was slightly modified, and three nested multiplex PCR rounds with it gave rise to the TCR beta libraries. The first two PCR rounds used TRBV1-TRBV30 forward primers with a C-beta reverse primer, roughly 10 cycles each. TCRdb reprocessed the multiplex PCR reads with MiXCR, giving one entry per CDR3 protein. The sample includes 95,000 to 150,000 distinct CDR3 sequences, roughly three fifths of them seen just once. Material for sequencing was liver tumor tissue from sampling region 1. Subset: tumor region T1, superior pole. Every receptor here comes from a woman aged 60-70 years with primary liver carcinoma and hepatitis B virus infection.

Comments on this clonotype: This may stem from a read error, because a much larger clone lies one nucleotide away. CDR3 protein: CASSYSGDSNTGELFF. CDR3 nucleotides: TGTGCCAGCAGCTATTCGGGTGACTCGAACACCGGGGAGCTGTTTTTT. V gene TRBV11-1 combines with J gene TRBJ2-2; D is unresolved. Germline assignment: CDR1 SGHAT and CDR2 FQDESV (reference sequence). V was trimmed by 4 bases and J by 0 bases, leaving 12 bases between them. This CDR3 spans 16 amino acids.

Turning to this clonotype: This is likely a read error, given that the CDR3 carries no conserved phenylalanine or tryptophan at its end. The chain combines TRBV11-2 with TRBJ1-6, with a weak D call TRBD1 (5 bases). The CDR3 spans 15 residues. Germline V gene sequence: CDR1 SGHAT, CDR2 FQNNGV. The CDR3 is CASSLNPGRNLPLHL. DNA of the CDR3: TGTGCCAGCAGCTTAAATCCAGGGAGGAATTTACCCCTCCACCTT.

In regard to this clonotype: Mismatch with germline at one junction end may stem from a read error. The chain couples TRBV11-2 to TRBJ2-7, with D perhaps matching TRBD1 (7 bases). Germline V gene lookup returns CDR1 SGHAT and CDR2 FQNNGV. The CDR3 consists of 16 residues. CDR3 residues: CVSTLASGAGGYEQYF. The CDR3 DNA reads as TGTGTCAGCACCTTAGCGTCGGGGGCAGGGGGCTACGAGCAGTACTTC.

V gene TRBV7-9 combines with J gene TRBJ1-1; 7 nucleotides align to TRBD1. With 5 bases clipped from V and 1 base from J, the junction kept 7 bases outside the gene matches. The CDR3 is made up of 15 amino acids. The germline V gene encodes CDR1 SEHNR and CDR2 FQNEAQ (reference sequence). The CDR3: CASSPKGTANTEAFF. In DNA, the CDR3 is TGTGCCAGCAGCCCAAAGGGGACAGCGAACACTGAAGCTTTCTTT.

Comment on this clonotype: At one end, the junction sequence differs from germline, possibly due to a read error. This chain connects TRBV11-2 to TRBJ2-1, with D perhaps matching TRBD2 (6 bases). The CDR3 is made up of 16 amino acids. Germline V gene sequence: CDR1 SGHAT, CDR2 FQNNGV. CDR3 sequence reads: CASSLGGESSHNEQFF. The CDR3 DNA reads TGTGCCAGCAGCTTAGGGGGGGAGAGCTCCCACAATGAGCAATTCTTC.

For this clonotype: The junction does not match germline at one end; this may be a read error. V gene TRBV11-1 combines with J gene TRBJ2-3; D gene ambiguous. This CDR3 has 13 residues. Germline V gives CDR1 SGHAT, CDR2 FQDESV (reference sequence). CDR3 amino acids: CASSFQRTDTQYF. CDR3 DNA sequence: TGTGCCAGCAGCTTTCAGCGAACAGATACACAGTATTTT.

A remark on this clonotype: This may stem from a read error, because a much larger clone lies one nucleotide away. This chain connects TRBV12-3 or TRBV12-4 to TRBJ2-7; D unclear. The V end lost 5 bases, the J end lost 0 bases, and 5 bases lay between the germline ends. The CDR3 has 12 amino acids. The CDR3 DNA reads TGTGCCAGCAGTCATGGCTCCTACGAGCAGTACTTC. This encodes CASSHGSYEQYF.

This clonotype has a count of ten or more. This chain joins TRBV10-3 and TRBJ2-7; TRBD2 agrees at 10 bases. There are 14 residues in the CDR3. V dropped 8 bases and J dropped 2; count of bases not matched to a gene: 6. Germline CDR1 ENHRY, CDR2 SYGVKD. The CDR3 spells CAIGASGSTYEQYF. Written as DNA, the CDR3 is TGTGCCATCGGTGCTAGCGGGAGTACCTACGAGCAGTACTTC.

This clonotype was recorded many times. The genes are TRBV7-8 and TRBJ2-5, with TRBD2 matching over 11 bases. V was pared by 5 bases and J by 6 bases, with 17 bases of the junction left unmatched. This CDR3 has 18 residues. CDR1 is SGHVS, CDR2 FQNEAQ, per germline. CDR3 bases: TGTGCCAGCAGCCCTATCGGGCTAGCGGGAGGAGGGGGGAAGACCCAGTACTTC. Translating gives CASSPIGLAGGGGKTQYF.